This note documents a single T cell receptor beta chain sequence. The antigen is not known. The data are from a study of cytomegalovirus exposure and HLA in healthy donors. Overall study findings and caveats: The study designated 150 to 200 TCR beta chains cytomegalovirus-associated. A few CMV-associated chains proved CMV antigen-specific in vitro.

Germline V gene lookup returns CDR1 WSHSY and CDR2 SAAADI. CDR3 length: 14 residues. V gave up 8 bases and J gave up 4 bases, with 14 bases separating them. The assay was immunoSEQ multiplex PCR, and TCRdb's table has in-frame clones only and misses some. The sample records tens of thousands of clones, roughly 95% being singletons. This sequence joins TRBV10-2 and TRBJ2-2; unclear D gene. The sample was PBMCs. The source is a man younger than 35 in good health and CMV-seronegative. The CDR3 here is CASLLRATTGELFF. In DNA, the CDR3 is TGCGCCAGCCTCCTTAGAGCCACCACCGGGGAGCTGTTTTTT.